This T cell receptor (beta chain) originates from a study of blood T cells in healthy people across ages. The use of a sample-barcoded 5' primer and a J-beta primer mix characterized a second PCR of roughly 7 to 11 cycles. One entry per CDR3 protein, called by TCRdb with MiXCR from the 5' RACE reads. The sample includes around 800,000 distinct CDR3 sequences, roughly 46% of them seen just once. The germline V gene has CDR1 KGHSH and CDR2 LQKENI. With 5 bases clipped from V and 5 bases from J, the junction kept 7 bases outside the gene matches. The CDR3 runs to 16 residues. The sample consisted of blood. The source of this sequence is a man of 80 years or more in good health. The chain uses TRBV18 and TRBJ2-3; 13 bases agree with TRBD2. In DNA form, the CDR3 reads TGTGCCAGCTCAGGAAGACTAGCGGGAGGAGTAGATACGCAGTATTTT. The encoded protein is CASSGRLAGGVDTQYF.